The next 13 T cell receptor beta chains were all read from a single sample in a study of blood T cell repertoires in COVID-19. Profiled with immunoSEQ multiplex PCR; TCRdb holds only in-frame clones, not every one. The sample shows 220,000 or so clones, almost 90% of them seen only once. The sample consisted of PBMCs or T cells enriched from blood (not recorded which). These receptors originate from a woman between 50 and 59 years old with acute COVID-19.

The rearrangement uses TRBV28 and TRBJ1-3; TRBD1 agrees at 11 bases. This CDR3 has 15 residues. V dropped 2 bases and J dropped 3; count of bases not matched to a gene: 0. From germline, CDR1 is MDHEN and CDR2 SYDVKM. The CDR3 protein is CASSLGTGGGNTIYF. DNA of the CDR3: TGTGCCAGCAGTTTAGGGACAGGGGGTGGAAACACCATATATTTT. Based on the CDR3 plus reference TRBV28 and TRBJ1-3, the full variable domain is DVKVTQSSRYLVKRTGEKVFLECVQDMDHENMFWYRQDPGLGLRLIYFSYDVKMKEKGDIPEGYSVSREKKERFSLILESASTNQTSMYLCASSLGTGGGNTIYFGEGSWLTVV.

CDR3 amino acids: CAWSGQGFTEAFF. CDR3 nucleotides: TGTGCCTGGAGTGGGCAGGGGTTCACTGAAGCTTTCTTT. V usage is TRBV30 and J usage is TRBJ1-1; D might be TRBD1 (6 bases). The length of the CDR3 is 13 residues. Germline-derived CDR1 and CDR2 are GTSNPN and SVGIG (reference sequence). Trimming shortened V by 1 base and J by 4 bases, and 10 bases separated the two germline ends.

The chain uses TRBV6-4 and TRBJ2-1, with unresolved D. Deletions cut 2 bases from V and 12 bases from J, with 11 bases between. The CDR3 has 12 residues. CDR1 and CDR2 (germline): MRHNA, SNTAGT. CDR3: CASSDASMRQFF. For the CDR3, the DNA is TGTGCCAGCAGTGACGCTTCAATGAGGCAGTTCTTC.

V gene TRBV19 combines with J gene TRBJ2-5, with D perhaps matching TRBD1 (6 bases). The CDR3 is 14 amino acids. Looked up from germline, CDR1 is LNHDA and CDR2 is SQIVND (reference sequence). V dropped 5 bases and J dropped 5 bases, with 15 bases sitting between them. The CDR3 nucleotides are TGTGCCAGTAGTGTGGGTAACAGGGTGGAGACCCAGTACTTC. Translation gives CASSVGNRVETQYF.

This rearrangement joins TRBV5-1 to TRBJ1-1; possibly TRBD1 for D (5 bases). The CDR3 is made up of 14 amino acids. The V end lost 2 bases, the J end lost 5 bases, and 13 bases lay between the germline ends. Germline loops: CDR1 SGHRS, CDR2 YFSETQ. The CDR3 bases are TGCGCCAGCAGCTTACAGGTTAGTGGGACTGAAGCTTTCTTT. Residues: CASSLQVSGTEAFF.

The gene calls are TRBV11-1 and TRBJ2-7, with D tentatively TRBD2 (5 bases). CDR1 and CDR2 from the germline V gene are SGHAT and FQDESV (reference sequence). CDR3 size: 13 residues. V lost 5 bases and J lost 2, with 10 bases in between. CDR3 coding DNA: TGTGCCAGCAGCCCCCGGGGAACCTACGAGCAGTACTTC. Encoded protein: CASSPRGTYEQYF.

This chain connects TRBV7-2 to TRBJ1-2; 7 bases agree with TRBD1. J was trimmed by 4 bases and V by 2 bases; bases with no gene match: 4. Germline V gene lookup returns CDR1 SGHTA and CDR2 FQGNSA. The CDR3 is 14 residues long. The CDR3 reads CASSLWGQSYGYTF. The CDR3 DNA sequence: TGTGCCAGCAGCTTATGGGGACAGTCCTATGGCTACACCTTC.

The J gene is TRBJ1-5, the V gene TRBV28; D is undetermined. The V gene lost 6 bases and the J gene lost 2 bases, with 14 bases spanning the gap. This CDR3 has 15 residues. Germline CDR1 reads MDHEN; CDR2 reads SYDVKM. DNA for the CDR3: TGTGCCAGCAGCCCTACGGGGATGGGCAATCAGCCCCAGCATTTT. Amino acids: CASSPTGMGNQPQHF. The whole variable domain, remainder taken from reference TRBV28 and TRBJ1-5, is DVKVTQSSRYLVKRTGEKVFLECVQDMDHENMFWYRQDPGLGLRLIYFSYDVKMKEKGDIPEGYSVSREKKERFSLILESASTNQTSMYLCASSPTGMGNQPQHFGDGTRLSIL.

This sequence joins TRBV7-3 and TRBJ2-1, with a possible D match to TRBD2 (5 bases). V gave up 6 bases and J gave up 8 bases, with 14 bases separating them. The CDR3 consists of 13 residues. Germline CDR1 SGHTA, CDR2 FQGTGA. CDR3 bases: TGTGCCAGCAGGTTCGGGGAGTTGGATGAGCAGTTCTTC. It encodes CASRFGELDEQFF.

The rearrangement joins TRBV28 to TRBJ2-2; the match to TRBD2 covers 13 bases. Germline assignment: CDR1 MDHEN and CDR2 SYDVKM. The CDR3 extends over 15 amino acids. The junction had 7 bases not matched to a gene; V was cut back by 9 bases and J by 6 bases. The CDR3 DNA reads as TGTGCCAGTGAGACTAGCGGGAGGATCCCCGGGGAGCTGTTTTTT. It specifies CASETSGRIPGELFF.

This clone has only one observation. The chain links TRBV27 to TRBJ1-6; 7 nucleotides align to TRBD1. The junction had 5 bases not matched to a gene; V was cut back by 6 bases and J by 3 bases. The CDR3 has 15 amino acids. Germline lookup yields CDR1 MNHEY and CDR2 SMNVEV (reference sequence). The DNA for the CDR3 is TGTGCCAGCAGGAAGACAGGGCTCTATAATTCACCCCTCCACTTT. Translating gives CASRKTGLYNSPLHF.

The CDR3 reads CASNGQGYTEAFF. The CDR3, as DNA: TGTGCCAGCAACGGACAGGGGTACACTGAAGCTTTCTTT. The rearrangement uses TRBV2 and TRBJ1-1, with 9 nucleotides matching TRBD1. Germline V gives CDR1 SNHLY, CDR2 FYNNEI. V lost 7 bases, J lost 3 bases, and 3 bases stayed unmatched. The CDR3 sequence is 13 residues long.

The chain joins TRBV18 to TRBJ1-1; D call uncertain. CDR1 and CDR2 from the germline V gene are KGHSH and LQKENI. V dropped 3 bases and J dropped 8 bases, with 16 bases sitting between them. The CDR3 length is 14 residues. CDR3 sequence: CASSPAFEGIEAFF. CDR3 nucleotides: TGTGCCAGCTCACCCGCTTTCGAGGGCATAGAAGCTTTCTTT.